Listed below are T cell receptor beta chains from one sample, sequenced in a study of cytomegalovirus exposure and HLA in healthy donors. Sequencing was performed with immunoSEQ multiplex PCR; in TCRdb, only in-frame clones are kept and a portion is missing. The sample consists of 100,000 to 120,000 clones, roughly 73% of them appearing once. Input material: PBMCs. The receptors were gathered from a woman in her forties in good health and CMV-seropositive. Both conserved end residues are part of each CDR3. Each record gives: D gene, V gene, clone size, J gene, CDR3 length, CDR3 protein, CDR3 DNA. A D gene is named only where the DNA matches it firmly. The size of a clone is reported for some rows only, either as once, few or many, or as a class for expanded clones.

-	TRBV27	-	TRBJ1-2	13	CASRFTGYYGYTF	TGTGCCAGCAGATTTACAGGATACTATGGCTACACCTTC
-	TRBV11-2	-	TRBJ1-2	14	CASSLQGEDYGYTF	TGTGCCAGCAGCCTACAGGGTGAAGACTATGGCTACACCTTC
-	TRBV29-1	-	TRBJ1-1	12	CSVRAGNTEAFF	TGCAGCGTTAGGGCGGGGAACACTGAAGCTTTCTTT
-	TRBV7-9	-	TRBJ2-1	13	CASSFGLSNEQFF	TGTGCCAGCAGCTTTGGTCTTAGCAATGAGCAGTTCTTC
-	TRBV7-7	-	TRBJ1-1	13	CASSLGVDTEAFF	TGTGCTAGCAGCTTAGGAGTCGACACTGAAGCTTTCTTT
TRBD2	TRBV13	few	TRBJ2-1	14	CASSAPGLADEQFF	TGTGCCAGCAGCGCCCCGGGACTAGCCGATGAGCAGTTCTTC
-	TRBV6-5	-	TRBJ2-7	11	CASSDSYEQYF	TGTGCCAGCAGTGATAGCTACGAGCAGTACTTC
-	TRBV11-3	-	TRBJ2-7	13	CASSPGDVYEQYF	TGTGCCAGCAGTCCAGGGGATGTGTACGAGCAGTACTTC
-	TRBV18	-	TRBJ2-5	18	CASSPFMIARGSQETQYF	TGTGCCAGCTCACCTTTTATGATTGCTCGGGGGTCCCAAGAGACCCAGTACTTC
-	TRBV6-1	-	TRBJ1-1	13	CASSATVNTEAFF	TGTGCCAGCAGTGCGACTGTGAACACTGAAGCTTTCTTT
TRBD2	TRBV5-6	-	TRBJ2-1	19	CASSLLAGEPLLSDNEQFF	TGTGCCAGCAGCTTGTTAGCGGGAGAGCCGCTTCTGTCGGACAATGAGCAGTTCTTC
TRBD1	TRBV2	few	TRBJ1-1	14	CASSPGQGFAEAFF	TGTGCCAGCAGCCCGGGACAGGGCTTCGCTGAAGCTTTCTTT
-	TRBV15	-	TRBJ1-6	15	CATSPRQDYNSPLHF	TGTGCCACCAGCCCCCGGCAGGACTATAATTCACCCCTCCACTTT
TRBD2	TRBV5-1	-	TRBJ2-1	16	CASTSSLASVGNEQFF	TGCGCCAGCACCTCCTCACTAGCGAGCGTCGGCAATGAGCAGTTCTTC
-	TRBV4-1	few	TRBJ1-1	16	CASSQDRAGLRTEAFF	TGCGCCAGCAGCCAAGATAGGGCAGGGCTCAGAACTGAAGCTTTCTTT
-	TRBV7-9	-	TRBJ1-1	13	CASSPSRTVGAFF	TGTGCCAGCAGCCCTAGCAGGACAGTCGGGGCTTTCTTT
TRBD1	TRBV19	-	TRBJ2-4	16	CASSPQRVGTGNIQYF	TGTGCCAGTAGTCCCCAGAGGGTCGGGACAGGGAACATTCAGTACTTC
-	TRBV29-1	-	TRBJ2-7	14	CSVDLSSPPYEQYF	TGCAGCGTTGACCTAAGTTCCCCCCCCTACGAGCAGTACTTC
-	TRBV5-4	-	TRBJ1-2	16	CASSADDSPTNYGYTF	TGTGCCAGCAGCGCCGATGACTCCCCGACTAACTATGGCTACACCTTC
TRBD2	TRBV29-1	-	TRBJ2-2	15	CSVESSGTNTGELFF	TGCAGCGTTGAATCTAGCGGGACGAACACCGGGGAGCTGTTTTTT
-	TRBV5-6	few	TRBJ2-5	13	CASSLGAEETQYF	TGTGCCAGCAGCTTGGGGGCAGAAGAGACCCAGTACTTC
TRBD1	TRBV7-2	-	TRBJ2-7	15	CASSGRQGRTYEQYF	TGTGCCAGCAGCGGCAGACAGGGGCGAACCTACGAGCAGTACTTC
TRBD1	TRBV5-4	-	TRBJ1-2	16	CASSLSGQGRRYGYTF	TGTGCCAGCAGCTTGTCTGGACAGGGAAGGCGCTATGGCTACACCTTC
-	TRBV18	-	TRBJ2-5	16	CASSPQSGTSQETQYF	TGTGCCAGCTCACCACAAAGCGGGACAAGCCAAGAGACCCAGTACTTC
TRBD1	TRBV5-1	-	TRBJ2-3	15	CASSTGQVRTDTQYF	TGCGCCAGCAGCACCGGACAGGTTCGCACAGATACGCAGTATTTT
-	TRBV5-3	-	TRBJ2-5	14	CARSLAGLGETQYF	TGTGCCAGAAGCTTGGCAGGGTTAGGAGAGACCCAGTACTTC
TRBD1	TRBV4-2	-	TRBJ2-1	17	CASSQDSNRGLDNEQFF	TGTGCCAGCAGCCAAGATTCTAACAGGGGGCTCGACAATGAGCAGTTCTTC
TRBD2	TRBV11-1	once	TRBJ2-1	15	CASSSWGSGVYEQFF	TGTGCCAGCAGCTCATGGGGTAGCGGGGTCTATGAGCAGTTCTTC
-	TRBV9	few	TRBJ2-7	18	CASSDNTGTQNPFGEQYF	TGTGCCAGCAGCGACAACACCGGGACTCAAAACCCCTTTGGGGAGCAGTACTTC
-	TRBV2	-	TRBJ2-7	12	CASSGSGNEQYF	TGTGCCAGCAGTGGTTCGGGTAACGAGCAGTACTTC
-	TRBV11-3	-	TRBJ2-1	13	CASSLEEGTEQFF	TGTGCCAGCAGCTTAGAGGAGGGGACGGAGCAGTTCTTC
TRBD2	TRBV9	-	TRBJ2-5	16	CASSVDGGGPQETQYF	TGTGCCAGCAGCGTAGATGGCGGGGGGCCTCAAGAGACCCAGTACTTC
TRBD2	TRBV13	-	TRBJ2-7	14	CASSLLAGGYEQYF	TGTGCCAGCAGCTTACTGGCGGGAGGTTACGAGCAGTACTTC
-	TRBV7-2	-	TRBJ2-3	15	CASSPLATSTDTQYF	TGTGCCAGCAGCCCGTTAGCGACCAGCACAGATACGCAGTATTTT
-	TRBV29-1	-	TRBJ2-7	11	CSVAQDYEQYF	TGCAGCGTCGCACAGGACTACGAGCAGTACTTC
TRBD1	TRBV28	-	TRBJ2-7	17	CASSLGQTGVLPYEQYF	TGTGCCAGCAGTTTGGGGCAGACAGGGGTGTTACCTTACGAGCAGTACTTC
-	TRBV6-1	-	TRBJ2-3	17	CASSDPTMPDVLDTQYF	TGTGCCAGCAGTGACCCTACTATGCCGGATGTCTTAGATACGCAGTATTTT
TRBD1	TRBV7-9	few	TRBJ2-4	19	CASSSRGTGRTMAKNIQYF	TGTGCCAGCAGCTCGCGAGGGACAGGTCGGACGATGGCCAAAAACATTCAGTACTTC
-	TRBV28	-	TRBJ1-1	13	CASGGLRNTEAFF	TGTGCCAGCGGGGGACTGAGGAACACTGAAGCTTTCTTT
TRBD2	TRBV19	few	TRBJ2-7	14	CASREQRGHYEQYF	TGTGCCAGTAGGGAACAGCGGGGCCATTACGAGCAGTACTTC
-	TRBV6-5	-	TRBJ2-5	13	CASSRTAQETQYF	TGTGCCAGCAGTCGAACAGCCCAAGAGACCCAGTACTTC
-	TRBV25-1	-	TRBJ1-1	13	CASSPNSYTEAFF	TGTGCCAGCAGTCCCAACAGTTACACTGAAGCTTTCTTT
-	TRBV9	-	TRBJ1-5	13	CASSLRSDQPQHF	TGTGCCAGCAGCCTGAGGTCCGATCAGCCCCAGCATTTT
TRBD1	TRBV4-1	-	TRBJ2-3	16	CASSRIRDRNTDTQYF	TGCGCCAGCAGCCGGATCCGGGACAGGAACACAGATACGCAGTATTTT
-	TRBV19	-	TRBJ2-2	14	CASSVQGLTGELFF	TGTGCCAGTAGTGTCCAGGGTCTCACCGGGGAGCTGTTTTTT
-	TRBV10-3	-	TRBJ1-1	15	CATIGLTNENTEAFF	TGTGCCACCATCGGACTCACCAACGAGAACACTGAAGCTTTCTTT
TRBD1	TRBV6-1	-	TRBJ1-1	17	CASSEAVGRGRSTEAFF	TGTGCCAGCAGTGAGGCGGTCGGCAGGGGGCGGAGCACTGAAGCTTTCTTT
-	TRBV5-1	-	TRBJ2-2	14	CASSLFSDTGELFF	TGCGCCAGCAGCTTGTTTTCAGACACCGGGGAGCTGTTTTTT
-	TRBV6-5	once	TRBJ2-7	14	CASSYGAGTYEQYF	TGTGCCAGCAGTTACGGCGCGGGAACCTACGAGCAGTACTTC
TRBD2	TRBV28	-	TRBJ2-1	12	CAGGGSYNEQFF	TGTGCTGGGGGGGGGTCCTACAATGAGCAGTTCTTC
TRBD2	TRBV7-2	-	TRBJ2-1	13	CASSSQSGGALIF	TGTGCCAGCAGCTCCCAGAGCGGGGGGGCTTTGATCTTC
-	TRBV18	-	TRBJ2-5	15	CASSPTARGLETQYF	TGTGCCAGCTCACCAACGGCGAGAGGGTTGGAGACCCAGTACTTC
-	TRBV29-1	few	TRBJ2-5	12	CSVVSLRETQYF	TGCAGCGTCGTTAGCCTCCGAGAGACCCAGTACTTC
TRBD1	TRBV29-1	-	TRBJ1-1	13	CSVSTGSSTEAFF	TGCAGCGTATCGACAGGGTCCTCCACTGAAGCTTTCTTT
-	TRBV9	-	TRBJ2-1	14	CASSVVQGGDEQFF	TGTGCCAGCAGCGTAGTACAGGGTGGTGATGAGCAGTTCTTC
TRBD2	TRBV27	-	TRBJ2-1	16	CASSSLAGGPGNEQFF	TGTGCCAGCAGTTCCCTAGCGGGAGGGCCAGGCAATGAGCAGTTCTTC
-	TRBV4-2	-	TRBJ2-7	14	CASSQTDISYEQYF	TGTGCCAGCAGCCAGACGGACATCTCCTACGAGCAGTACTTC
TRBD1	TRBV11-2	-	TRBJ2-5	14	CASSLRTGQETQYF	TGTGCCAGCAGCTTAAGGACAGGGCAAGAGACCCAGTACTTC
-	TRBV7-9	-	TRBJ2-1	16	CASSLAGGGRDNEQFF	TGTGCCAGCAGCTTAGCGGGAGGGGGGAGGGACAATGAGCAGTTCTTC
TRBD1	TRBV28	-	TRBJ1-5	15	CASQTTGAGGQPQHF	TGTGCCAGCCAAACGACAGGGGCGGGTGGTCAGCCCCAGCATTTT